Detailed here is one TCR beta chain. Looked up from germline, CDR1 is LNHDA and CDR2 is SQIVND (reference sequence). J was trimmed by 7 bases and V by 5 bases; bases with no gene match: 10. This CDR3 contains 15 residues. This entry belongs to a study of blood T cell repertoires in COVID-19. The method was immunoSEQ multiplex PCR; TCRdb's version includes in-frame clones alone and lacks a portion of them. The sample holds about 270,000 clones, 90% seen once. Clinical history reported by participants formed the basis on which cohorts were assigned. This clonotype was sampled from a woman aged 30 to 39 with acute COVID-19. This rearrangement joins TRBV19 to TRBJ2-1; 8 bases map to TRBD2. Sequencing was performed on PBMCs or T cells enriched from blood (not recorded which). CDR3 residues: CASSPMSSGINEQFF. CDR3 sequence (DNA): TGTGCCAGTAGTCCAATGAGTAGCGGGATAAATGAGCAGTTCTTC.